Below, 26 T cell receptor beta chains from the same sample are listed, as sequenced in a study of beta chain features in type 1 diabetes. Broader study findings: Patients with Type 1 diabetes showed moderately but significantly shorter TCRB CDR3s in all four CD4+ subsets.

Their antigen targets remain unknown. TCRB transcripts that were expressed got sequenced, as all of the isolated RNA had been reverse transcribed. Profiled with immunoSEQ multiplex PCR; TCRdb holds only in-frame clones, not every one. The sample consists of about 160,000 clones, roughly 59% of them appearing once. Sequences were obtained from naive CD4+ T cells from blood. Receptor source: a man aged 25-45 years with type 1 diabetes.

CDR3 protein: CSALYNEQFF. Written as DNA, the CDR3 is TGCAGTGCTCTGTACAATGAGCAGTTCTTC. The chain couples TRBV20-1 to TRBJ2-1, with no clear D. V was shortened by 5 bases and J by 4 bases, with 3 bases between the two germline ends. There are 10 residues in the CDR3. Germline CDR1 and CDR2: DFQATT and SNEGSKA (reference sequence).

This clone was seen only a few times. The chain's CDR3 is CASTSSQGGNTIYF. CDR3 nucleotide sequence: TGTGCCAGCACCTCCTCCCAGGGCGGAAACACCATATATTTT. V usage is TRBV7-2 and J usage is TRBJ1-3; weak D call: TRBD1 (5 bases). The germline V gene encodes CDR1 SGHTA and CDR2 FQGNSA. Trimming took off 7 bases at V and 4 bases at J, with 14 bases between the two ends. The CDR3 is 14 amino acids.

The chain joins TRBV6-5 to TRBJ1-4; D uncertain. The germline V and J ends were trimmed by 0 bases and 5 bases, with 4 bases remaining between them. Germline CDR1 reads MNHEY; CDR2 reads SVGAGI. This CDR3 contains 13 residues. In DNA form, the CDR3 reads TGTGCCAGCAGTTACTCGGAGAATGAAAAACTGTTTTTT. Protein sequence: CASSYSENEKLFF.

Only a few counts were recorded for this clone. The genes are TRBV29-1 and TRBJ1-1; D uncertain. The CDR3 loop spans 13 amino acids. Germline CDR1 and CDR2: SQVTM and ANQGSEA. V was clipped by 1 base and J by 1 base, with 7 bases between them. This CDR3 reads CSVEVEGNTEAFF. The CDR3 nucleotides read TGCAGCGTTGAAGTCGAGGGGAACACTGAAGCTTTCTTT.

The rearrangement uses TRBV5-1 and TRBJ1-1; D remains ambiguous. Per the germline V gene, CDR1 is SGHRS and CDR2 is YFSETQ. This CDR3 has 15 residues. Trimming shortened V by 0 bases and J by 0 bases, and 9 bases separated the two germline ends. CDR3 DNA: TGCGCCAGCAGCTTGGCTCCAGGCATGAACACTGAAGCTTTCTTT. It encodes CASSLAPGMNTEAFF.

The CDR3 is CASSLDRAGVNEQFF. CDR3 nucleotide sequence: TGTGCCAGCAGCTTAGATCGAGCAGGGGTTAATGAGCAGTTCTTC. The J gene is TRBJ2-1, the V gene TRBV7-9, with D possibly matching TRBD1 (6 bases). This CDR3 has 15 amino acids. Trimming shortened V by 1 base and J by 7 bases, and 14 bases separated the two germline ends. CDR1 is SEHNR and CDR2 is FQNEAQ in the germline V gene (reference sequence). Drawing the rest from reference TRBV7-9 and TRBJ2-1, the complete variable domain is DTGVSQNPRHKITKRGQNVTFRCDPISEHNRLYWYRQTLGQGPEFLTYFQNEAQLEKSRLLSDRFSAERPKGSFSTLEIQRTEQGDSAMYLCASSLDRAGVNEQFFGPGTRLTVL.

CDR3 residues: CASSGTSRDETQYF. The CDR3 DNA is TGTGCCAGCAGTGGAACTAGCCGAGATGAGACCCAGTACTTC. The chain recombines TRBV2 with TRBJ2-5, with D possibly being TRBD2 (6 bases). V lost 4 bases, J lost 5 bases, and 14 bases lay in between. The CDR3 length is 14 residues. Germline V gene sequence: CDR1 SNHLY, CDR2 FYNNEI.

This clone turned up a few times. The V and J genes are TRBV21-1 and TRBJ2-1. TRBV21-1 has pseudogene status. The CDR3 length is 12 residues. The CDR3 DNA is TGTGCCAGCAGCAAAGAACGGGGCGGTTGGTTCTTC. This gives the protein CASSKERGGWFF.

The chain carries TRBV5-1 and TRBJ2-7, with TRBD1 as a possible D gene (5 bases). From germline, CDR1 is SGHRS and CDR2 YFSETQ. V was shortened by 5 bases and J by 0 bases, with 12 bases between the two germline ends. This CDR3 region has 14 residues. Here the CDR3 DNA reads TGCGCCAGCAGACTCCAGGGTACCTCCTACGAGCAGTACTTC. Its translation: CASRLQGTSYEQYF.

This clone was seen a few times. The J gene is TRBJ2-3, the V gene TRBV6-5; no reliable D call. Germline V gene lookup returns CDR1 MNHEY and CDR2 SVGAGI. V dropped 7 bases and J dropped 0 bases, with 8 bases sitting between them. The CDR3 loop spans 13 amino acids. CDR3 sequence (DNA): TGTGCCAGCATTCCCACAAGCACAGATACGCAGTATTTT. Protein: CASIPTSTDTQYF.

The chain's CDR3 is CASGLEAQGNTGELFF. The CDR3 DNA reads TGTGCTAGTGGTTTGGAGGCCCAGGGGAACACCGGGGAGCTGTTTTTT. The chain employs TRBV12-5 and TRBJ2-2; D perhaps matches TRBD1 (5 bases). The CDR3 is 16 amino acids. CDR1 and CDR2 (germline): LGHNT, FRNRAP. The V and J ends lost 1 base and 1 base respectively, with 10 bases between them.

This rearrangement joins TRBV18 to TRBJ2-5, with D maybe TRBD2 (6 bases). This CDR3 spans 14 amino acids. From germline, CDR1 is KGHSH and CDR2 LQKENI. The V end lost 0 bases, the J end lost 5 bases, and 10 bases lay between the germline ends. CDR3 bases: TGTGCCAGCTCACCACCGGGACTTGCCGAGACCCAGTACTTC. Translating gives CASSPPGLAETQYF.

The chain recombines TRBV5-6 with TRBJ2-7, with 8 nucleotides matching TRBD1. The CDR3 runs to 14 residues. Germline CDR1 SGHDT, CDR2 YYEEEE. V was pared by 4 bases and J by 4 bases, with 7 bases of the junction left unmatched. The CDR3 is CASSLSTGGYEQYF. DNA of the CDR3: TGTGCCAGCAGCCTATCAACAGGGGGGTACGAGCAGTACTTC.

This clone was recorded a few times. Here the CDR3 reads CASSVTGIQETQYF. CDR3 nucleotides: TGTGCCAGCAGCGTCACAGGCATCCAAGAGACCCAGTACTTC. The rearrangement joins TRBV9 to TRBJ2-5; the D gene is possibly TRBD1 (5 bases). CDR1 is SGDLS and CDR2 is YYNGEE in the germline V gene. V lost 2 bases, J lost 1 base, and 9 bases lay in between. The CDR3 spans 14 residues.

The chain couples TRBV13 to TRBJ1-6, with D possibly matching TRBD1 (5 bases). The germline gives CDR1 PRHDT, CDR2 FYEKMQ (reference sequence). The V end was cut by 2 bases, the J end by 7 bases, with 15 bases between. The CDR3 has 16 residues. Here the CDR3 reads CASSLSQGMMNSPLHF. CDR3 nucleotide sequence: TGTGCCAGCAGCTTAAGTCAGGGAATGATGAATTCACCCCTCCACTTT.

The chain has TRBV28 and TRBJ2-5; D is undetermined. This CDR3 has 15 amino acids. Looked up from germline, CDR1 is MDHEN and CDR2 is SYDVKM. The V end lost 1 base, the J end lost 1 base, and 10 bases lay between the germline ends. CDR3 nucleotide sequence: TGTGCCAGCAGTTTATCGAGACCGTTCCAAGAGACCCAGTACTTC. Translated: CASSLSRPFQETQYF.

This chain links TRBV4-3 with TRBJ2-2; 9 bases match TRBD1. The CDR3 spans 16 residues. Germline V CDR1 and CDR2: LGHNA, YSLEER. V trimming: 3 bases; J trimming: 7 bases; junction bases outside the gene matches: 9. The chain's CDR3 is CASSQYTGGVGGELFF. CDR3 DNA: TGCGCCAGCAGCCAGTACACAGGGGGCGTTGGCGGGGAGCTGTTTTTT.

J is TRBJ2-2 and V is TRBV29-1; D might be TRBD1 or TRBD2, each matching 5 bases. Germline lookup yields CDR1 SQVTM and CDR2 ANQGSEA. V lost 5 bases, J lost 2 bases, and 12 bases lay in between. The length of the CDR3 is 14 residues. CDR3 in DNA: TGCAGCGTTACCGGGACGGATAACACCGGGGAGCTGTTTTTT. Its translation is CSVTGTDNTGELFF.

In its sample, this clone was seen a few times. The chain carries TRBV20-1 and TRBJ2-7; no clear D gene. CDR1 and CDR2 (germline): DFQATT, SNEGSKA (reference sequence). The CDR3 runs 10 residues. V was trimmed by 6 bases and J by 3 bases, leaving 6 bases between them. DNA for the CDR3: TGCAGTGCAAAGTACTACGAGCAGTACTTC. Protein sequence: CSAKYYEQYF.

Only a few counts were recorded for this clone. The chain combines TRBV19 with TRBJ2-7; maybe TRBD1 (5 bases). V was shortened by 6 bases and J by 2 bases, with 14 bases between the two germline ends. CDR1 and CDR2 from the germline V gene are LNHDA and SQIVND (reference sequence). The CDR3 runs 14 residues. CDR3 sequence reads: CASRLGRGPYEQYF. CDR3 nucleotides: TGTGCCAGTAGGCTAGGAAGGGGCCCCTACGAGCAGTACTTC.

The genes are TRBV19 and TRBJ2-5; 8 bases match TRBD2. V lost 3 bases to trimming and J lost 4 bases; unmatched junction nucleotides: 13. The CDR3 loop spans 17 amino acids. Germline assignment: CDR1 LNHDA and CDR2 SQIVND (reference sequence). The DNA of the CDR3 is TGTGCCAGTAGTATGGTAATAGCGGGGATCGTGATAGAGACCCAGTACTTC. It translates to CASSMVIAGIVIETQYF.

This chain joins TRBV30 and TRBJ1-5; 8 bases map to TRBD1. Trimming removed 5 bases from V and 9 bases from J; junction bases left unmatched: 6. The CDR3 is 12 residues long. Per the germline V gene, CDR1 is GTSNPN and CDR2 is SVGIG (reference sequence). The CDR3 here is CAWGQGEWPQHF. DNA of the CDR3: TGTGCCTGGGGACAGGGAGAGTGGCCCCAGCATTTT.

The rearrangement links TRBV20-1 to TRBJ1-2; tentatively, D is TRBD1 (5 bases). This CDR3 has 11 amino acids. Between the trimmed V and J ends, which lost 6 bases and 8 bases, there was a span of 13 bases. Germline CDR1 and CDR2: DFQATT and SNEGSKA (reference sequence). This CDR3 reads CSAPWGEGYTF. DNA of the CDR3: TGCAGTGCCCCTTGGGGGGAGGGCTACACCTTC.

This clone was seen a few times. The chain links TRBV29-1 to TRBJ2-5; D gene unclear. The CDR3 length is 10 residues. Germline CDR1 SQVTM, CDR2 ANQGSEA. Trimming pared 7 bases from V and 2 bases from J, leaving 5 bases between. CDR3 region: CSGSQETQYF. DNA for the CDR3: TGCAGCGGCTCGCAAGAGACCCAGTACTTC.

Only a few counts were recorded for this clone. The chain couples TRBV23-1 to TRBJ2-1; 10 positions match TRBD2. TRBV23-1 is reported as an ORF; its role is uncertain. CDR3 size: 15 residues. With V trimmed by 6 bases and J by 7 bases, 9 bases remained unmatched. Here the CDR3 reads CASRPGTSEDNEQFF. The DNA for the CDR3 is TGCGCCAGCAGGCCCGGGACTAGCGAGGATAATGAGCAGTTCTTC.

The chain recombines TRBV4-3 with TRBJ2-3; D call uncertain. The V gene's germline CDR1 is LGHNA and CDR2 YSLEER. V was pared by 0 bases and J by 0 bases, with 13 bases between. CDR3 length: 17 residues. CDR3 bases: TGCGCCAGCAGCCAAGATGCCGGTAGCCTTAGCACAGATACGCAGTATTTT. It yields the protein CASSQDAGSLSTDTQYF.